The 18 T cell receptor beta chains below come from one sample, sequenced in a study of blood T cell repertoires in COVID-19. The repertoire was sequenced with immunoSEQ multiplex PCR; TCRdb's copy has only in-frame clones and lacks some. The table includes approximately 34,000 clones, approximately 88% detected once. What was sequenced was peripheral blood. These receptors were taken from a human donor in a cohort sampled during active COVID-19.

This clone was picked up one time. V and J are TRBV12-3 or TRBV12-4 and TRBJ1-3; D possibly corresponds to TRBD1 (6 bases). Trimming left V 7 bases short and J 2 bases short, with 9 bases between. The CDR3 runs 13 residues. The chain's CDR3 is CASTRDTGNTIYF. The DNA of the CDR3 is TGTGCCAGCACCCGGGACACTGGAAACACCATATATTTT.

V gene TRBV7-3 combines with J gene TRBJ2-3, with 10 bases that match TRBD1. Germline trimming cut 1 base from V and 4 bases from J; bases unmatched to any gene: 14. The germline V gene has CDR1 SGHTA and CDR2 FQGTGA. The CDR3 has 19 amino acids. The CDR3 DNA sequence: TGTGCCAGCAGCTTAATCCCTCCTTCGACAGGGGGCTTGGCAGATACGCAGTATTTT. Protein sequence: CASSLIPPSTGGLADTQYF. The full variable domain, completed using reference TRBV7-3 and TRBJ2-3, is GAGVSQTPSNKVTEKGKYVELRCDPISGHTALYWYRQSLGQGPEFLIYFQGTGAADDSGLPNDRFFAVRPEGSVSTLKIQRTERGDSAVYLCASSLIPPSTGGLADTQYFGPGTRLTVL.

This chain links TRBV2 with TRBJ2-7, with 8 bases aligning to TRBD1. With 8 bases clipped from V and 11 bases from J, the junction kept 20 bases outside the gene matches. Germline V gene data show CDR1 as SNHLY and CDR2 as FYNNEI. This CDR3 contains 15 residues. The CDR3 DNA follows: TGTGCCAGCTCAAGCACAGGACAGGGCAACACGAGCAAGTACTTC. Amino acids: CASSSTGQGNTSKYF.

Notes on this clone: A junction boundary mismatches the germline segment, possibly from a read error. V is TRBV7-7 and J is TRBJ2-5; 13 bases are a match to TRBD2. This CDR3 region has 16 residues. The germline V gene encodes CDR1 SSHAT and CDR2 FNYEAQ (reference sequence). The chain's CDR3 is CASSSGLAGAQETQYF. In DNA, the CDR3 is TGTGCTAGCAGCTCCGGACTAGCGGGGGCCCAAGAGACCCAGTACTTC.

The chain couples TRBV30 to TRBJ1-5; a possible D gene is TRBD1 (6 bases). The V gene lost 2 bases and the J gene lost 3 bases, with 14 bases spanning the gap. The CDR3 consists of 15 residues. Germline V gene data show CDR1 as GTSNPN and CDR2 as SVGIG (reference sequence). For the CDR3, the DNA is TGTGCCTGGAGTCGGGGTGGACAGAACAATCAGCCCCAGCATTTT. Translation: CAWSRGGQNNQPQHF. The full variable domain, rest sourced from reference TRBV30 and TRBJ1-5, is SQTIHQWPATLVQPVGSPLSLECTVEGTSNPNLYWYRQAAGRGLQLLFYSVGIGQISSEVPQNLSASRPQDRQFILSSKKLLLSDSGFYLCAWSRGGQNNQPQHFGDGTRLSIL.

CDR3 DNA: TGCGCCAGCACCAACGGAGAGGGTTATGTAACTGAAGCTTTCTTT. Translated: CASTNGEGYVTEAFF. The chain couples TRBV10-2 to TRBJ1-1, with unresolved D. The V and J ends lost 7 bases and 5 bases respectively, with 20 bases between them. This CDR3 contains 15 residues. Germline CDR1 WSHSY, CDR2 SAAADI.

This rearrangement joins TRBV7-3 to TRBJ2-1; 7 nucleotides line up with TRBD2. The trim removed 2 bases at V and 5 bases at J, leaving 6 bases unmatched. CDR3 length equals 15 residues. Germline lookup yields CDR1 SGHTA and CDR2 FQGTGA. The CDR3 sequence is CASSLVTGLNNEQFF. CDR3 nucleotide sequence: TGTGCCAGCAGCTTAGTAACGGGACTAAACAATGAGCAGTTCTTC.

CDR3 coding DNA: TGCGCCAGCAGCATTCGCCCTATCGGACAGGGGGCCGCAACTAATGAAAAACTGTTTTTT. Encoded protein: CASSIRPIGQGAATNEKLFF. V gene TRBV5-1 combines with J gene TRBJ1-4, with 11 bases aligning to TRBD1. Germline CDR1 is SGHRS and CDR2 is YFSETQ. The CDR3 extends over 20 amino acids. V shed 4 bases, J shed 0 bases, and the junction held 14 bases outside the gene matches.

V and J are TRBV28 and TRBJ2-7; the D gene is possibly TRBD2 (6 bases). CDR1 is MDHEN, CDR2 SYDVKM, per germline. The length of the CDR3 is 14 residues. V gave up 4 bases and J gave up 6 bases, with 16 bases separating them. CDR3 sequence reads: CASSSHGGKREQYF. In DNA form, the CDR3 reads TGTGCCAGCAGTTCCCATGGGGGGAAACGCGAGCAGTACTTC.

The genes are TRBV7-8 and TRBJ2-7; D gene uncertain. The V gene's germline CDR1 is SGHVS and CDR2 FQNEAQ. V was pared by 5 bases and J by 1 base, with 12 bases between. The CDR3 covers 14 residues. In DNA, the CDR3 is TGTGCCAGCAGCCCTACACTAAATTCCTACGAGCAGTACTTC. Translating it yields CASSPTLNSYEQYF.

In its sample, this clone was seen once. The J gene is TRBJ1-2, the V gene TRBV7-9; TRBD1 agrees at 7 bases. V dropped 1 base and J dropped 6; count of bases not matched to a gene: 5. CDR1 is SEHNR and CDR2 is FQNEAQ in the germline V gene (reference sequence). The CDR3 is made up of 14 amino acids. DNA of the CDR3: TGTGCCAGCAGCTTAGTTGGGACAGTCGATGGCTACACCTTC. It specifies CASSLVGTVDGYTF.

This clone came up a few times. The chain carries TRBV28 and TRBJ2-7; 7 bases map to TRBD1. Trimming cost V 4 bases and J 0 bases; bases outside gene matches: 15. Germline CDR1 is MDHEN and CDR2 is SYDVKM. The CDR3 spans 18 residues. This CDR3 is CASSSDGTGVGSSYEQYF. The CDR3 nucleotides read TGTGCCAGCAGTTCCGATGGAACAGGGGTGGGGAGCTCCTACGAGCAGTACTTC.

The rearrangement uses TRBV7-9 and TRBJ2-5; 12 bases are a match to TRBD2. The CDR3 has 15 residues. Germline loops: CDR1 SEHNR, CDR2 FQNEAQ (reference sequence). V lost 6 bases and J lost 1; bases outside the gene matches: 3. The CDR3 DNA sequence: TGTGCCAGCAGTCCGACTAGCGGGGGCCAAGAGACCCAGTACTTC. Encoded protein: CASSPTSGGQETQYF.

CDR3 sequence: CASRGGRGNEKLFF. The CDR3 DNA reads TGTGCCAGCAGGGGCGGCAGGGGAAATGAAAAACTGTTTTTT. The chain carries TRBV6-5 and TRBJ1-4; the D gene is possibly TRBD1 (6 bases). The CDR3 totals 14 residues. Trimming stripped 6 bases from V and 5 bases from J, with 13 bases between. Germline assignment: CDR1 MNHEY and CDR2 SVGAGI.

The CDR3 coding sequence is TGTGCCAGCAGCCAAGACTTCCAGGGGGCTAGCAATCAGCCCCAGCATTTT. Translation gives CASSQDFQGASNQPQHF. The chain has TRBV4-2 and TRBJ1-5; 8 bases map to TRBD1. The CDR3 spans 17 residues. Trimming cost V 0 bases and J 0 bases; bases outside gene matches: 4. Per the germline V gene, CDR1 is LGHNA and CDR2 is YNFKEQ.

The gene calls are TRBV24-1 and TRBJ2-7; TRBD2 matches 13 bases. V was pared by 5 bases and J by 7 bases, with 7 bases of the junction left unmatched. The germline V gene encodes CDR1 KGHDR and CDR2 SFDVKD. The CDR3 runs 15 residues. DNA of the CDR3: TGTGCCACCAGTGCGACTAGCGGGAGGTCCAAGGAGCAGTACTTC. This gives the protein CATSATSGRSKEQYF.

The chain recombines TRBV29-1 with TRBJ1-2, with a tentative D call TRBD1 (5 bases). The V end lost 6 bases, the J end lost 4 bases, and 12 bases lay between the germline ends. Germline CDR1 reads SQVTM; CDR2 reads ANQGSEA. This CDR3 is 12 amino acids long. In nucleotides, the CDR3 is TGCAGCGTGGTGACAGCAGTCTATGGCTACACCTTC. Its protein product is CSVVTAVYGYTF.

The genes are TRBV3-1 (or the pseudogene TRBV3-2) and TRBJ2-1; the match to TRBD2 covers 13 bases. V dropped 4 bases and J dropped 6; count of bases not matched to a gene: 6. The CDR3 is 16 amino acids. Germline loops: CDR1 LGHDT, CDR2 YNNKEL (reference sequence). In DNA, the CDR3 is TGTGCCAGCAGCCTTTCCGGGACTAGCGGGGTCAATGAGCAGTTCTTC. Residues: CASSLSGTSGVNEQFF.